This T cell receptor (beta chain) originates from a study of shared clonotypes between healthy human individuals. The wider study: Aged between 18 and 49, the donors were a couple of women and three men.

Findings and limits, study-wide: In general, naive subsets displayed greater estimated richness than memory subsets did.

Only in-frame clones appear in the TCRdb table, and some are missing; sequencing was by immunoSEQ multiplex PCR. The profile shows about 2.3 million clones, around 93% of them singletons. Trimming took 2 bases from V and 0 from J; bases not matched to a gene: 0. The CDR3 runs to 15 residues. Germline CDR1 MGHRA, CDR2 YSYEKL. There are a few counts of this clone. Its antigen is unidentified. This clonotype was sampled from a man younger than 35 in good health. Some clones in this sample may be carry-over from other donors' samples. Input material: naive CD4+ T cells from PBMCs. This sample's subset: CD45RA+ positively selected. This sequence joins TRBV4-1 and TRBJ2-2; 7 bases map to TRBD2. The CDR3 bases are TGCGCCAGCAGCCAACTAGCGGCGAACACCGGGGAGCTGTTTTTT. Translating gives CASSQLAANTGELFF.